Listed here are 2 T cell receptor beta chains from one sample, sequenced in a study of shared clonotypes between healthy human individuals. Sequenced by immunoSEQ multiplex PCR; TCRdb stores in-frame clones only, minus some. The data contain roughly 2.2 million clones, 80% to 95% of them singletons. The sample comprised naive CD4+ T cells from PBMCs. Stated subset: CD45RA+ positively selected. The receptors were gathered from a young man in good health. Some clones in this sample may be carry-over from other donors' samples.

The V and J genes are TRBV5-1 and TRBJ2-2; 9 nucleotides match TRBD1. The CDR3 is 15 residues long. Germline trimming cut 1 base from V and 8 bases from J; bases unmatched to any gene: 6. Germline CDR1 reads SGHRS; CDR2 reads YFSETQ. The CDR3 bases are TGCGCCAGCAGCTTGTGGACAGGGGTGGAAGGGGAGCTGTTTTTT. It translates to CASSLWTGVEGELFF.

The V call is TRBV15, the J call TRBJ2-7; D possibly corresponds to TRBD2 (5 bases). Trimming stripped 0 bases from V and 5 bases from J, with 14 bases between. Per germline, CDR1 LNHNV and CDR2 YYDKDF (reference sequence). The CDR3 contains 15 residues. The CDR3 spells CATSRDLPSIHEQYF. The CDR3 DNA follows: TGTGCCACCAGCAGAGATCTCCCTAGCATCCACGAGCAGTACTTC.